These 19 T cell receptor beta chains were sequenced from one sample in a study of T-cell memory formation after mild COVID-19. TCRdb re-called the 5' RACE reads through MiXCR, storing one row per CDR3 protein. The top ten hold more than 9% of the sample, which has around 440,000 distinct CDR3 sequences, 15% to 20% seen once. Sample: PBMCs or a T cell subset sorted from them (not recorded which). These receptors were taken from an adult woman who had mild COVID-19 (a few samples of this study predate the infection). Cell type and time point are not known.

This chain joins TRBV12-3 or TRBV12-4 and TRBJ2-2; TRBD1 aligns across 8 bases. The CDR3 spans 15 residues. The ends lost 7 bases at V and 1 base at J; junction bases unmatched: 5. The CDR3 DNA sequence: TGTGCCAGCACCTGGGGGACAGGGAACACCGGGGAGCTGTTTTTT. Translated: CASTWGTGNTGELFF.

This chain uses TRBV6-6 with TRBJ2-7, with 11 nucleotides matching TRBD1. CDR3 length equals 15 residues. From germline, CDR1 is MNHNY and CDR2 SVGAGI (reference sequence). Trimming removed 6 bases from V and 6 bases from J; junction bases left unmatched: 10. The CDR3 sequence: CASSGTGGVLSEQYF. The DNA for the CDR3 is TGTGCCAGCAGCGGGACAGGGGGGGTATTGAGCGAGCAGTACTTC.

A single count supports this clonotype. This chain joins TRBV9 and TRBJ2-1, with 9 bases matching TRBD2. Germline lookup yields CDR1 SGDLS and CDR2 YYNGEE. V was pared by 0 bases and J by 6 bases, with 10 bases of the junction left unmatched. The CDR3 runs 17 residues. Here the CDR3 reads CASSVVGIWTSVNEQFF. The CDR3 DNA follows: TGTGCCAGCAGCGTAGTGGGCATCTGGACTAGCGTCAATGAGCAGTTCTTC. Using reference TRBV9 and TRBJ2-1 for the parts outside the CDR3, the full variable domain is DSGVTQTPKHLITATGQRVTLRCSPRSGDLSVYWYQQSLDQGLQFLIQYYNGEERAKGNILERFSAQQFPDLHSELNLSSLELGDSALYFCASSVVGIWTSVNEQFFGPGTRLTVL.

This clonotype has only a few counts. This chain uses TRBV7-3 with TRBJ2-1; 10 nucleotides line up with TRBD2. The CDR3 contains 16 residues. J lost 9 bases, V lost 2 bases, and 10 bases had no gene match. The germline V gene encodes CDR1 SGHTA and CDR2 FQGTGA. The CDR3 is CASSLRTSGLHSEQFF. The CDR3 region has the DNA TGTGCCAGCAGCTTACGGACTAGCGGTCTACACAGTGAGCAGTTCTTC.

This clonotype has ten or more counts. V is TRBV19 and J is TRBJ1-1, with TRBD1 matching 8 bases. The V gene end was trimmed by 7 bases and the J gene end by 5 bases; junction bases not matched to a gene: 9. The length of the CDR3 is 14 residues. Per germline, CDR1 LNHDA and CDR2 SQIVND (reference sequence). DNA for the CDR3: TGTGCCAGTAAGACGGACAGGGCGCGGACTGAAGCTTTCTTT. Its protein product is CASKTDRARTEAFF.

This sequence joins TRBV7-7 and TRBJ2-1; D might be TRBD1 or TRBD2, each matching 5 bases. The length of the CDR3 is 18 residues. In germline, CDR1 is SSHAT, CDR2 FNYEAQ (reference sequence). Trimming cost V 5 bases and J 5 bases, with 25 bases left between them. CDR3: CASSRVASGPGRNNEQFF. The CDR3 bases are TGTGCCAGCAGCCGGGTCGCTTCTGGGCCAGGGAGAAACAATGAGCAGTTCTTC.

This chain links TRBV5-5 with TRBJ2-2; possible D gene TRBD1, 6 bases. This CDR3 comprises 14 residues. Germline V gene lookup returns CDR1 SGHKS and CDR2 YYEKEE (reference sequence). Trimming cost V 4 bases and J 4 bases, with 11 bases left between them. The CDR3 here is CASSPGHSTGELFF. The CDR3 nucleotides are TGTGCCAGCAGCCCGGGACACAGCACCGGGGAGCTGTTTTTT. Combining the CDR3 with reference TRBV5-5 and TRBJ2-2 gives the whole variable domain DAGVTQSPTHLIKTRGQQVTLRCSPISGHKSVSWYQQVLGQGPQFIFQYYEKEERGRGNFPDRFSARQFPNYSSELNVNALLLGDSALYLCASSPGHSTGELFFGEGSRLTVL.

J is TRBJ1-4 and V is TRBV7-6; 9 positions agree with TRBD1. Germline CDR1 reads SGHVS; CDR2 reads FNYEAQ. The junction had 6 bases not matched to a gene; V was cut back by 5 bases and J by 8 bases. The CDR3 sequence is 14 residues long. Written as DNA, the CDR3 is TGTGCCAGCAGCCCCGGACAGGGGAGAGAAAAACTGTTTTTT. Translated: CASSPGQGREKLFF. Full variable domain (rest looked up from reference TRBV7-6 and TRBJ1-4): GAGVSQSPRYKVTKRGQDVALRCDPISGHVSLYWYRQALGQGPEFLTYFNYEAQQDKSGLPNDRFSAERPEGSISTLTIQRTEQRDSAMYRCASSPGQGREKLFFGSGTQLSVL.

The chain joins TRBV5-1 to TRBJ2-1; 9 bases agree with TRBD1. The CDR3 runs to 17 residues. The germline V gene has CDR1 SGHRS and CDR2 YFSETQ. The V and J ends lost 4 bases and 2 bases, in that order; junction bases with no gene match: 10. For the CDR3, the DNA is TGCGCCAGCAGCCTGGGAGGGGGACAGGGCCCCTACAATGAGCAGTTCTTC. This gives the protein CASSLGGGQGPYNEQFF.

In this sample, this clonotype turned up a few times. The J gene is TRBJ2-2, the V gene TRBV28; a possible D gene is TRBD1 (6 bases). The CDR3 is 18 amino acids. Trimming removed 4 bases from V and 4 bases from J, with 22 bases in between. Looked up from germline, CDR1 is MDHEN and CDR2 is SYDVKM. The CDR3 DNA is TGTGCCAGCAGTTCCGTCTCCGGAACAGGGCGGATCACCGGGGAGCTGTTTTTT. Amino acids: CASSSVSGTGRITGELFF.

This clonotype showed up just a few times. The chain is built from TRBV20-1 and TRBJ2-2, with 10 bases lining up with TRBD1. Trimming at V came to 4 bases and at J to 7 bases, leaving 9 bases not matched to a gene. From germline, CDR1 is DFQATT and CDR2 SNEGSKA (reference sequence). CDR3 length: 15 residues. CDR3 region: CSATRTGGYVGELFF. CDR3 DNA sequence: TGCAGTGCTACACGGACAGGGGGATATGTCGGGGAGCTGTTTTTT.

This clonotype has a count of ten or more. The junction departs from germline at one end; a sequencing error may be responsible. The chain recombines TRBV18 with TRBJ1-1; D remains unclear. Germline values: CDR1 KGHSH, CDR2 LQKENI. The CDR3 length is 13 residues. The CDR3 DNA reads TGCGCCAGCAGCCCCAGTGGGAACACTGAAGCTTTCTTT. It codes for CASSPSGNTEAFF.

This clonotype came up a few times. The gene calls are TRBV24-1 and TRBJ2-1, with D tentatively TRBD1 or TRBD2 (5 bases each). CDR3 size: 13 residues. Germline lookup yields CDR1 KGHDR and CDR2 SFDVKD. Trimming shortened V by 7 bases and J by 7 bases, and 13 bases separated the two germline ends. The CDR3 is CATSLTGGNEQFF. For the CDR3, the DNA is TGTGCCACCAGCTTGACTGGGGGTAATGAGCAGTTCTTC.

In this sample, this clonotype turned up a few times. This chain connects TRBV10-3 to TRBJ1-1, with 8 bases lining up with TRBD1. J was trimmed by 0 bases and V by 6 bases; bases with no gene match: 0. Germline assignment: CDR1 ENHRY and CDR2 SYGVKD. The CDR3 has 13 amino acids. The CDR3 loop reads CAIRDRVNTEAFF. Here the CDR3 DNA reads TGTGCCATCAGGGACAGGGTGAACACTGAAGCTTTCTTT.

This clonotype has only a few counts. V usage is TRBV11-2 and J usage is TRBJ2-3, with a tentative D call TRBD2 (5 bases). The CDR3 loop spans 17 amino acids. CDR1 is SGHAT, CDR2 FQNNGV, per germline. V lost 0 bases and J 2 bases, leaving 15 bases between the germline ends. The CDR3 DNA sequence: TGTGCCAGCAGCTTAGATAGGGCGGGTGCACACACAGATACGCAGTATTTT. Residues: CASSLDRAGAHTDTQYF.

A note on this clonotype: Being one base from a much bigger clone, this may be a read error. The J gene is TRBJ2-6, the V gene TRBV28; the D gene is possibly TRBD1 (5 bases). The CDR3 has 15 amino acids. V was cut by 6 bases and J by 0 bases, with 9 bases left in between. Looked up from germline, CDR1 is MDHEN and CDR2 is SYDVKM. CDR3 protein: CASSPGRSGANVLTF. DNA for the CDR3: TGTGCCAGCAGCCCAGGGCGCTCTGGGGCCAACGTCCTGACTTTC.

This clonotype was counted ten times or more. The chain uses TRBV20-1 and TRBJ2-3, with 15 bases identical to TRBD2. The J segment lost 3 bases and the V segment lost 0 bases, leaving 4 bases of the junction unmatched. The germline V gene has CDR1 DFQATT and CDR2 SNEGSKA (reference sequence). This CDR3 has 17 amino acids. CDR3 region: CSARDGLAGGMTDTQYF. CDR3 sequence (DNA): TGCAGTGCTAGAGATGGACTAGCGGGAGGGATGACAGATACGCAGTATTTT.

The V gene is TRBV7-3, the J gene TRBJ2-1; the D call may be TRBD1 or TRBD2 (5 bases each). The V end was cut by 5 bases, the J end by 0 bases, with 14 bases between. Germline lookup yields CDR1 SGHTA and CDR2 FQGTGA. CDR3 length equals 16 residues. CDR3 coding DNA: TGTGCCAGCAGCCTGTTTGGGGGAAGCTCCTACAATGAGCAGTTCTTC. The encoded protein is CASSLFGGSSYNEQFF.

J is TRBJ2-2 and V is TRBV5-1, with D perhaps matching TRBD2 (5 bases). Germline assignment: CDR1 SGHRS and CDR2 YFSETQ. The V end was cut by 1 base, the J end by 5 bases, with 12 bases between. The CDR3 contains 15 residues. The DNA for the CDR3 is TGCGCCAGCAGCTTGATTCCGGGAAAGACCGGGGAGCTGTTTTTT. Its translation is CASSLIPGKTGELFF.